The source of this TCR beta chain is a study of blood T cell repertoires in COVID-19. At the level of the study: The origin of the acute and convalescent COVID-19 samples was the United States, Italy and Spain. In each case, the material was cDNA or gDNA derived from T cells, B-cell-depleted T cells, or PBMCs.

Per the original methods: Researchers report that nucleated cell counts were estimated from reference gene primer amplification. Sequenced by immunoSEQ multiplex PCR; TCRdb stores in-frame clones only, minus some. V and J calls and clone size are given by that table; D and trimming were obtained from the DNA. Altogether approximately 74,000 clones are present, approximately 78% being singletons, with the ten largest covering about 4.4%. The V gene lost 5 bases and the J gene lost 7 bases, with 18 bases spanning the gap. There are 16 residues in the CDR3. CDR1 is SGHAT, CDR2 FQNNGV, per germline. What was sequenced was peripheral blood. The receptor comes from an elderly woman with active or convalescent COVID-19. This chain connects TRBV11-2 to TRBJ1-6; a weak D match, TRBD1 (5 bases). The CDR3 is CASSLGARGENSPLHF. Here the CDR3 DNA reads TGTGCCAGCAGCCTAGGGGCTCGCGGGGAAAATTCACCCCTCCACTTT.